The sequence of this TCR beta chain was determined in a study of identical twins (dated by TCRdb to the mid-2010s). Turning to the overall study: To test whether fetal clonotypes persist, the study used deep sequencing on TCR alpha and beta repertoires from monozygotic twins, unrelated adults of various ages, and cord blood. Replicate twin experiments were performed at different times using different library preparation protocols to rule out contamination. What the authors observed across the whole study: Zero-insertion analyses could be partly confounded by invariant T cells such as MAIT and iNKT, although diverse VJ usage argued against such confounding for most clonotypes. Abundant cord blood beta clonotypes carried fewer insertions; young adult naive repertoires showed a weaker similar trend, while memory repertoires showed none. Excess twin sharing in beta out-of-frame sequences was weaker because fewer shared sequences lowered the signal-to-noise ratio. Because the same donors could not be followed over many years, conclusions were based on cross-sectional statistical analysis. Compared with coincidental sharing between unrelated individuals, an excess of low generation-probability sequences was observed among out-of-frame TCR alpha sequences shared between twins. Out-of-frame TCR alpha sharing in monozygotic twins was systematically underestimated by recombination models, whereas sharing between unrelated individuals was in agreement with the recombination models.

Only healthy Caucasian donors were included. The twin cohort comprised three pairs of female monozygotic twins, all aged roughly 18 to 30 years. CD4+ and CD8+ T cell populations were isolated with positive isolation kits from Invitrogen. This clonotype was found a few times. The specificity of this receptor is unknown. No per-base quality is available; no much larger clone lies one base away. The library was produced with 5' RACE. TCRdb records Illumina HiSeq 2000 as the sequencer. A universal primer binding site was introduced by template switching, and a unique molecular identifier was present in the final cDNA, enabling accurate counting of TCR cDNA molecules. Specific primers in the conserved constant-segment region were used to synthesize first-strand cDNA for the TCR alpha and beta chains. Each cDNA library was double barcoded, with a SMART-Mk sample barcode plus Illumina barcodes, to control for contamination. TruSeq adapter sequences and Illumina sample barcodes were added in two successive PCR steps. TCR alpha and beta cDNA libraries were sequenced on the Illumina HiSeq platform with custom primers. For the original study's pipeline: MiGEC was used to process raw reads and extract unique molecular identifiers, and MiXCR was used to find CDR3 positions. For each individual, recombination models were inferred using an EM algorithm with the repgenHMM and IGoR tools. The tcR package in R was used for shared clonotype analysis, with sharing normalized by the product of cloneset sizes. Out-of-frame nonproductive sequences were analyzed to study raw recombination free of thymic and clonal selection effects. TCRdb trimmed the raw reads at Q25, called clones with MiXCR and kept productive beta chains. Each record represents a unique CDR3 protein, reported with the most common genes and DNA among its rows. Here the V and J calls rest on TCRdb's processing, not on the authors' analysis. In all, the sample holds about 200,000 distinct CDR3 sequences, and around a sixth of those were seen once. Around 40% of the sample belongs to the ten largest clones.

The cysteine opens and the phenylalanine closes a CDR3 of 13 amino acids. The CDR3 DNA has 39 bases and is translated from base 1. The germline ends are 9 bases apart after V is trimmed by 2 bases and J by 5 bases. These data were also reused for a study on T cells expressing NK-cell markers. Per that second paper: In sorted CD3+CD56+NKG2C+, CD3+CD56+NKG2C- and CD3+CD56-NKG2C+ T-cell subsets from 7 or 8 donors, TCR beta-chain repertoires were profiled. Of the eight sequenced donors, seven were found to be HCMV-seropositive and one was found to be HCMV-seronegative. In several experiments an anti-gammadeltaTCR antibody was added to restrict sorting to alphabetaTCR-expressing T cells. For over five donors, the dominant CD3+CD56+NKG2C+ clonotypes were among the top 10 CD8+ clonotypes and accounted for about 1.0-7.5% of CD8+ T cells. Those dominant clonotypes were again the most abundant among CD3+CD56-NKG2C+ cells in a few donors, at roughly 25-65%. Whether the expanded NKG2C-expressing T cell clones were specific for HCMV antigens was left unclear. The eight sequenced donors were randomly selected healthy volunteers, three men and five women. HCMV serostatus was determined by detecting HCMV-specific IgG in serum with a commercial ELISA kit. MIGEC handled demultiplexing of the reads and grouping by UMI, while MiTCR was used to assemble and quantify clonotypes. Only TCR cDNA sequences supported by at least two reads were kept to exclude erroneous sequences. The tcR package was used for downstream repertoire analysis, with clonotypes matched between fractions based on CDR3 nucleotide sequence plus V segment. Antigen specificity was annotated against VDJdb with VDJmatch, allowing one amino acid substitution in CDR3.

Recombination linked TRBV12-3 or TRBV12-4 to TRBJ2-5, with the D gene not confidently named. The sequence was collected from a woman under 30 in good health. The sequenced material came from CD8+ T cells sorted from blood. The CDR3 has the sequence CASSLFISETQYF. The nucleotide sequence is TGTGCCAGCAGTTTATTTATTTCGGAGACCCAGTACTTC.